This TCR beta chain was captured by sequencing in a study of monozygotic twins with inflammatory bowel disease. Study conclusions and caveats: The results supported no single strong signal or clonotype associated with IBD. Immunosuppressive treatment differences may have increased patient repertoire variability. Relative to healthy twins, IBD patients had fewer clonotypes in common with others, a gap that was especially apparent with disease activity. IBD patients displayed reduced TCRbeta diversity (inverse Simpson) when set against healthy co-twins.

TCRdb re-analyzed the 5' RACE reads; it lists each CDR3 protein once, without DNA. Its clone listing holds 300,000 to 400,000 distinct CDR3 sequences. Comments on this clonotype: No antigen is known for it.

The CDR3 contains 13 residues. CDR1 is DFQATT, CDR2 SNEGSKA, per germline (reference sequence). The source is a human donor with ulcerative colitis or Crohn's disease, or a healthy co-twin of an affected twin (not recorded which). The sample comprised blood. V gene TRBV20-1 combines with J gene TRBJ2-2; the D call of TRBD1 rests on TCRdb alone, since no DNA is present to check it. The CDR3 loop is CSASGGQTGELFF.